One and the same sample provided the 20 T cell receptor beta chains below, sequenced in a study of graft-versus-host responses after intestinal transplantation (dated by TCRdb to 2020 to 2022). This specimen's time point label, per the study, means: cells obtained before transplantation from donor or recipient. For these TCRs, the target antigens are not known. The library was made by the immunoSEQ multiplex PCR assay. TCRdb stores this immuneACCESS table with in-frame sequences only. Part of the clones is absent; in the studies checked, under half of the shortfall reflects unresolved V genes, and no reason is known for the rest. The sample yields roughly 100,000 clones; about 90% were counted once. The ten largest clones capture roughly 1% of the sample. The specimen comprised unstimulated CD4+ T cells sorted from spleen or lymph node cells, sampled before intestinal transplant. The receptors were sampled from a human donor who received an intestinal transplant.

The rearrangement uses TRBV18 and TRBJ1-3; D is unclear. This CDR3 region has 13 residues. Germline values: CDR1 KGHSH, CDR2 LQKENI. Trimming removed 5 bases at V and 4 bases at J, with 9 bases between. CDR3 protein: CASSVGIGNTIYF. The CDR3 nucleotides are TGTGCCAGCTCAGTCGGGATCGGAAACACCATATATTTT.

The chain joins TRBV7-9 to TRBJ2-2; TRBD1 matches at 7 bases. The V gene's germline CDR1 is SEHNR and CDR2 FQNEAQ (reference sequence). The CDR3 is made up of 14 amino acids. With V trimmed by 4 bases and J by 4 bases, 3 bases remained unmatched. This chain's CDR3 is CASSYGQATGELFF. CDR3 DNA: TGTGCCAGCAGCTACGGACAGGCCACCGGGGAGCTGTTTTTT.

This clone was observed a handful of times. The chain combines TRBV18 with TRBJ2-7; either TRBD1 or TRBD2 may fit D (5 bases each). Per germline, CDR1 KGHSH and CDR2 LQKENI. Trimming stripped 3 bases from V and 2 bases from J, with 20 bases between. The CDR3 contains 17 residues. This CDR3 reads CASSPGTGSWEPYEQYF. Here the CDR3 DNA reads TGTGCCAGCTCACCCGGGACGGGTAGTTGGGAGCCCTACGAGCAGTACTTC.

The genes are TRBV9 and TRBJ1-5; 7 bases map to TRBD1. CDR1 SGDLS and CDR2 YYNGEE come from the germline V gene. There are 14 residues in the CDR3. The V gene end was trimmed by 3 bases and the J gene end by 7 bases; junction bases not matched to a gene: 7. The CDR3 DNA is TGTGCCAGCAGCGGAGGGGGCGATAGCCAGCCCCAGCATTTT. The encoded protein is CASSGGGDSQPQHF.

The V gene is TRBV6-5, the J gene TRBJ1-1, with a tentative D call TRBD1 (5 bases). The germline gives CDR1 MNHEY, CDR2 SVGAGI. Trimming pared 8 bases from V and 0 bases from J, leaving 10 bases between. This CDR3 has 13 residues. CDR3 residues: CASPTAMNTEAFF. As DNA, the CDR3 is TGTGCCAGCCCGACAGCGATGAACACTGAAGCTTTCTTT.

The rearrangement links TRBV19 to TRBJ2-7, with 9 nucleotides matching TRBD1. The germline gives CDR1 LNHDA, CDR2 SQIVND (reference sequence). The CDR3 sequence is 15 residues long. J gave up 0 bases and V 6 bases, and 6 bases lay outside the gene matches. The CDR3 DNA is TGTGCCAGTAGGGGAGGGACAGGGAGCTCCTACGAGCAGTACTTC. This codes for CASRGGTGSSYEQYF.

As DNA, the CDR3 is TGTGCCAGCAGTGAAACCCGGGACAGGGGAAGAGTCTACGAGCAGTACTTC. Its protein is CASSETRDRGRVYEQYF. J is TRBJ2-7 and V is TRBV6-1; 10 positions agree with TRBD1. With V trimmed by 2 bases and J by 3 bases, 10 bases remained unmatched. This CDR3 is built from 17 residues. CDR1 and CDR2 (germline): MNHNS, SASEGT.

V is TRBV4-1 and J is TRBJ2-1; D possibly corresponds to TRBD2 (6 bases). This CDR3 region has 16 residues. V gave up 1 base and J gave up 0 bases, with 10 bases separating them. Germline assignment: CDR1 MGHRA and CDR2 YSYEKL. The CDR3 DNA reads TGCGCCAGCAGCCAAGGAACTAGCTTCTCCTACAATGAGCAGTTCTTC. It translates to CASSQGTSFSYNEQFF.

The V and J genes are TRBV2 and TRBJ1-5, with 7 bases lining up with TRBD1. The CDR3 loop spans 14 amino acids. The V gene's germline CDR1 is SNHLY and CDR2 FYNNEI. The trim removed 4 bases at V and 8 bases at J, leaving 8 bases unmatched. Written as DNA, the CDR3 is TGTGCCAGCAGTGCGGGCAGGGGGGTAAAGCCCCAGCATTTT. The encoded protein is CASSAGRGVKPQHF. The whole variable domain, remainder taken from reference TRBV2 and TRBJ1-5, is EPEVTQTPSHQVTQMGQEVILRCVPISNHLYFYWYRQILGQKVEFLVSFYNNEISEKSEIFDDQFSVERPDGSNFTLKIRSTKLEDSAMYFCASSAGRGVKPQHFGDGTRLSIL.

This chain links TRBV29-1 with TRBJ2-7, with D maybe TRBD2 (7 bases). CDR1 is SQVTM, CDR2 ANQGSEA, per germline. This CDR3 is 13 amino acids long. Trimming pared 4 bases from V and 4 bases from J, leaving 14 bases between. For the CDR3, the DNA is TGCAGCGTTGGGGGACGGGGGGCGTACGAGCAGTACTTC. Protein: CSVGGRGAYEQYF.

The chain joins TRBV6-5 to TRBJ2-7; D remains ambiguous. The CDR3 spans 10 residues. Between the trimmed V and J ends, which lost 5 bases and 9 bases, there was a span of 8 bases. In germline, CDR1 is MNHEY, CDR2 SVGAGI. CDR3 amino acids: CASSDVGQYF. The CDR3 DNA follows: TGTGCCAGCAGTGACGTGGGGCAGTACTTC.

This chain uses TRBV6-5 with TRBJ1-3, with unresolved D. This CDR3 region has 14 residues. V lost 0 bases to trimming and J lost 7 bases, with 10 bases between them. Germline loops: CDR1 MNHEY, CDR2 SVGAGI. The CDR3, as DNA: TGTGCCAGCAGTTACTCGTTACGCCGGAACACCATATATTTT. Translating it yields CASSYSLRRNTIYF.

The rearrangement joins TRBV9 to TRBJ2-1; TRBD1 is a possible D gene (5 bases). Per the germline V gene, CDR1 is SGDLS and CDR2 is YYNGEE. The CDR3 totals 19 residues. V dropped 0 bases and J dropped 0 bases, with 19 bases sitting between them. The CDR3 reads CASSVASGLGPVSYNEQFF. The CDR3 DNA is TGTGCCAGCAGCGTAGCTTCCGGTTTGGGGCCGGTCTCCTACAATGAGCAGTTCTTC. Full variable domain (remainder filled in from reference TRBV9 and TRBJ2-1): DSGVTQTPKHLITATGQRVTLRCSPRSGDLSVYWYQQSLDQGLQFLIQYYNGEERAKGNILERFSAQQFPDLHSELNLSSLELGDSALYFCASSVASGLGPVSYNEQFFGPGTRLTVL.

The rearrangement links TRBV2 to TRBJ2-3, with D possibly being TRBD2 (5 bases). CDR1 is SNHLY, CDR2 FYNNEI, per germline. V gave up 7 bases and J gave up 9 bases, with 14 bases separating them. The CDR3 spans 12 residues. The CDR3 region has the DNA TGTGCCAGCACAAATACTAGAACGACGCAGTATTTT. Translation gives CASTNTRTTQYF.

The CDR3: CASSLSTDTQYF. The CDR3, as DNA: TGTGCCAGCAGCTTGAGCACAGATACGCAGTATTTT. V gene TRBV5-4 combines with J gene TRBJ2-3; unclear D gene. Trimming shortened V by 1 base and J by 0 bases, and 0 bases separated the two germline ends. The CDR3 runs 12 residues. The V gene's germline CDR1 is SGHNT and CDR2 YYREEE (reference sequence).

J is TRBJ2-3 and V is TRBV10-3, with TRBD2 matching over 13 bases. Looked up from germline, CDR1 is ENHRY and CDR2 is SYGVKD. Trimming removed 4 bases from V and 0 bases from J; junction bases left unmatched: 16. The CDR3 is 21 amino acids. As DNA, the CDR3 is TGTGCCATCAGTGTGGGAATCGGACTAGCGGGAGCGGGAGGCAGCACAGATACGCAGTATTTT. Protein sequence: CAISVGIGLAGAGGSTDTQYF.

This clone was seen just once. This sequence joins TRBV7-7 and TRBJ2-1; maybe TRBD2 (5 bases). This CDR3 contains 14 residues. Germline V gives CDR1 SSHAT, CDR2 FNYEAQ (reference sequence). V gave up 1 base and J gave up 6 bases, with 10 bases separating them. The CDR3 is CASSLGGGGNEQFF. The CDR3 bases are TGTGCCAGCAGCTTAGGAGGTGGAGGCAATGAGCAGTTCTTC.

V usage is TRBV6-5 and J usage is TRBJ2-3, with 9 bases aligning to TRBD2. The ends lost 2 bases at V and 7 bases at J; junction bases unmatched: 7. The CDR3 loop spans 15 amino acids. Looked up from germline, CDR1 is MNHEY and CDR2 is SVGAGI. The CDR3 bases are TGTGCCAGCAGTTACCGTGGACTAGCGCCTAATACGCAGTATTTT. This codes for CASSYRGLAPNTQYF.

The chain is built from TRBV2 and TRBJ2-3; D gene ambiguous. The CDR3 contains 12 residues. V was trimmed by 3 bases and J by 14 bases, leaving 15 bases between them. The V gene's germline CDR1 is SNHLY and CDR2 FYNNEI. CDR3 DNA sequence: TGTGCCAGCAGTGAGGAGTCGGAACGAGGGTATTTT. Protein sequence: CASSEESERGYF.

This chain links TRBV5-1 with TRBJ2-7; 7 nucleotides match TRBD2. J was trimmed by 5 bases and V by 4 bases; bases with no gene match: 3. The germline gives CDR1 SGHRS, CDR2 YFSETQ. The CDR3 runs 12 residues. CDR3 coding DNA: TGCGCCAGCAGCGCCGGGAGGAACGAGCAGTACTTC. It translates to CASSAGRNEQYF.